This entry lists 4 T cell receptor beta chains sequenced from one sample in a study of T cells after yellow fever vaccination. TCRdb reprocessed the 5' RACE reads with MiXCR, giving one entry per CDR3 protein. There are roughly 320,000 distinct CDR3 sequences in the sample; around a tenth occur only once, and approximately 3% lies in the top ten. The source material was CD4+ T cells sorted from PBMCs, sampled 45 days after the yellow fever booster vaccination. These receptors originate from a man younger than 35 who received the YFV17D yellow fever vaccine.

This clonotype was observed many times. This chain's CDR3 is CASSPSGQGRSPLHF. The CDR3 coding sequence is TGCGCCAGCAGCCCGTCGGGACAGGGACGTTCACCCCTCCACTTT. This chain uses TRBV5-1 with TRBJ1-6, with TRBD1 identical over 9 bases. The CDR3 extends over 15 amino acids. Trimming took 4 bases from V and 9 from J; bases not matched to a gene: 8. CDR1 and CDR2 (germline): SGHRS, YFSETQ. Based on the CDR3 plus reference TRBV5-1 and TRBJ1-6, the full variable domain is KAGVTQTPRYLIKTRGQQVTLSCSPISGHRSVSWYQQTPGQGLQFLFEYFSETQRNKGNFPGRFSGRQFSNSRSEMNVSTLELGDSALYLCASSPSGQGRSPLHFGNGTRLTVT.

This chain uses TRBV28 with TRBJ2-7; D may be TRBD2 (5 bases). This CDR3 region has 14 residues. Germline CDR1 and CDR2: MDHEN and SYDVKM. The V end lost 3 bases, the J end lost 2 bases, and 11 bases lay between the germline ends. The CDR3 coding sequence is TGTGCCAGCAGTTTCGGGATTCTCCCCTACGAGCAGTACGTC. It is translated as CASSFGILPYEQYV.

This clonotype was seen more than once but under ten times. The rearrangement links TRBV2 to TRBJ2-7; weak D call: TRBD2 (6 bases). The CDR3 spans 13 residues. From germline, CDR1 is SNHLY and CDR2 FYNNEI. V lost 0 bases and J 3 bases, leaving 6 bases between the germline ends. CDR3 nucleotide sequence: TGTGCCAGCAGTGAAGCGCGGGGCTACGAGCAGTACGTC. This sequence encodes CASSEARGYEQYV.

This clonotype was seen more than once but under ten times. This chain joins TRBV7-2 and TRBJ2-5, with 11 nucleotides matching TRBD2. The CDR3 sequence is 16 residues long. V lost 5 bases, J lost 7 bases, and 12 bases stayed unmatched. The V gene's germline CDR1 is SGHTA and CDR2 FQGNSA. The CDR3 reads CASSPRGLAGGGTQYF. In DNA form, the CDR3 reads TGTGCCAGCAGCCCCCGTGGGCTAGCGGGGGGAGGGACCCAGTACTTC.